The 4 T cell receptor beta chains below were found in one sample sequenced in a study of blood T cell repertoires in COVID-19. The assay was immunoSEQ multiplex PCR, and TCRdb's table has in-frame clones only and misses some. The sample lists roughly 220,000 clones; around 84% were seen once. Sequenced: PBMCs or T cells enriched from blood (not recorded which). These receptors were obtained from a woman aged 35 to 49 who had recovered from COVID-19.

This clone was seen a handful of times. The rearrangement links TRBV10-1 to TRBJ2-1; TRBD2 matches at 13 bases. The germline V gene encodes CDR1 WNHNN and CDR2 SYGVQD (reference sequence). The trim removed 3 bases at V and 8 bases at J, leaving 4 bases unmatched. The CDR3 has 15 residues. In DNA, the CDR3 is TGCGCCAGCAGTGACGGGACTAGCGGGACCGATGAGCAGTTCTTC. It encodes CASSDGTSGTDEQFF.

The sample holds a few counts of this clone. The chain recombines TRBV28 with TRBJ2-7; 7 bases match TRBD2. V lost 5 bases, J lost 1 base, and 11 bases stayed unmatched. This CDR3 contains 16 residues. Per germline, CDR1 MDHEN and CDR2 SYDVKM. The CDR3 sequence is CASSPGGSGPSYEQYF. In DNA, the CDR3 is TGTGCCAGCAGTCCGGGGGGTAGCGGGCCTTCCTACGAGCAGTACTTC.

The chain employs TRBV6-5 and TRBJ1-2, with 11 bases identical to TRBD1. Trimming cost V 6 bases and J 14 bases; bases outside gene matches: 11. CDR3 length equals 13 residues. Germline assignment: CDR1 MNHEY and CDR2 SVGAGI. Here the CDR3 DNA reads TGTGCCAGCAGAGTGGACAGGGGGCGTCCGGAGACCTTC. It translates to CASRVDRGRPETF.

This rearrangement joins TRBV28 to TRBJ2-7; 8 bases line up with TRBD1. Unmatched junction bases numbered 17, after V lost 6 bases and J lost 7 bases. The length of the CDR3 is 16 residues. Germline CDR1 reads MDHEN; CDR2 reads SYDVKM. The CDR3 nucleotides are TGTGCCAGCAGCCAGGGACAGGTAACCCGAAGTGTTGAGCAGTACTTC. Its protein is CASSQGQVTRSVEQYF.